This TCR beta chain was obtained from a study of shared clonotypes between healthy human individuals. Looked up from germline, CDR1 is SGHDN and CDR2 is FVKESK. The CDR3 consists of 11 residues. The V end was cut by 4 bases, the J end by 15 bases, with 13 bases between. Data came from immunoSEQ multiplex PCR; TCRdb stores just in-frame clones and leaves some out. The table records roughly 700,000 clones, approximately 74% of them present only once. Sequencing was done on a sample of memory CD4+ T cells sorted from blood. Subset in this sample: CD45RA-negative fraction. The chain links TRBV14 to TRBJ2-1; tentative D call: TRBD2 (6 bases). This TCR was sampled from a woman aged 25 to 45 in good health. The CDR3 loop reads CASSLTSVLFF. CDR3 bases: TGTGCCAGCAGCCTGACTAGTGTTTTGTTCTTC. The variable domain in full, completed from reference TRBV14 and TRBJ2-1, reads EAGVTQFPSHSVIEKGQTVTLRCDPISGHDNLYWYRRVMGKEIKFLLHFVKESKQDESGMPNNRFLAERTGGTYSTLKVQPAELEDSGVYFCASSLTSVLFFGPGTRLTVL.